Below are 21 T cell receptor beta chains sequenced from a single sample in a study of cytomegalovirus exposure and HLA in healthy donors. In the PCR, 60 Vbeta and 13 Jbeta primers were used. Assay: immunoSEQ multiplex PCR; the TCRdb copy retains only in-frame clones and omits some. The data show over 100,000 clones, and the top ten clones hold approximately 1.8%. The sequenced sample consisted of PBMCs. These receptors came from a man aged 18 to 29 in good health and CMV-seronegative.

This chain connects TRBV28 to TRBJ2-3, with TRBD2 identical over 12 bases. The germline V gene has CDR1 MDHEN and CDR2 SYDVKM. The CDR3 consists of 19 residues. V lost 4 bases and J lost 2; bases outside the gene matches: 13. CDR3 in amino acids: CASSSTTSGRPRDTDTQYF. CDR3 coding DNA: TGTGCCAGCAGTTCCACTACTAGCGGGAGGCCCCGGGACACAGATACGCAGTATTTT. Variable domain in full (rest from reference TRBV28 and TRBJ2-3): DVKVTQSSRYLVKRTGEKVFLECVQDMDHENMFWYRQDPGLGLRLIYFSYDVKMKEKGDIPEGYSVSREKKERFSLILESASTNQTSMYLCASSSTTSGRPRDTDTQYFGPGTRLTVL.

In DNA, the CDR3 is TGTGCCAGCAGTCAAAGGGCGGGTACAGATACGCAGTATTTT. This translates into CASSQRAGTDTQYF. This chain links TRBV27 with TRBJ2-3, with a weak D call TRBD2 (5 bases). Per germline, CDR1 MNHEY and CDR2 SMNVEV (reference sequence). Trimming cost V 5 bases and J 3 bases, with 12 bases left between them. CDR3 length: 14 residues.

The chain employs TRBV7-6 and TRBJ1-1; TRBD1 matches at 7 bases. V was pared by 5 bases and J by 1 base, with 7 bases of the junction left unmatched. This CDR3 has 15 residues. The germline CDR1 and CDR2 sequences are SGHVS and FNYEAQ. The CDR3 sequence is CASSPRAGGNTEAFF. CDR3 DNA sequence: TGTGCCAGCAGCCCTCGTGCAGGGGGGAACACTGAAGCTTTCTTT. Filled out from reference TRBV7-6 and TRBJ1-1, the complete variable domain reads GAGVSQSPRYKVTKRGQDVALRCDPISGHVSLYWYRQALGQGPEFLTYFNYEAQQDKSGLPNDRFSAERPEGSISTLTIQRTEQRDSAMYRCASSPRAGGNTEAFFGQGTRLTVV.

The chain is built from TRBV11-3 and TRBJ2-7; tentative D call: TRBD2 (5 bases). Trimming cost V 5 bases and J 0 bases, with 17 bases left between them. The CDR3 extends over 16 amino acids. Germline lookup yields CDR1 SGHNT and CDR2 YENEEA. The CDR3 reads CASSPGSRGHSYEQYF. Here the CDR3 DNA reads TGTGCCAGCAGCCCCGGTTCCCGGGGTCACTCCTACGAGCAGTACTTC.

The chain combines TRBV28 with TRBJ2-7; 11 bases are a match to TRBD2. CDR1 MDHEN and CDR2 SYDVKM come from the germline V gene. J lost 4 bases, V lost 7 bases, and 9 bases had no gene match. This CDR3 comprises 15 residues. CDR3 protein: CASTRVAGGRYEQYF. As DNA, the CDR3 is TGTGCCAGCACCCGAGTAGCGGGAGGGCGATACGAGCAGTACTTC.

V is TRBV7-2 and J is TRBJ1-1; D is unclear. This CDR3 is built from 14 residues. Germline V gene data show CDR1 as SGHTA and CDR2 as FQGNSA. Trimming removed 0 bases at V and 4 bases at J, with 9 bases between. This chain's CDR3 is CASSLARRVTEAFF. The CDR3, as DNA: TGTGCCAGCAGCTTAGCCCGGAGGGTCACTGAAGCTTTCTTT.

This sequence joins TRBV5-6 and TRBJ1-3; D gene ambiguous. The germline gives CDR1 SGHDT, CDR2 YYEEEE. The V end was cut by 5 bases, the J end by 4 bases, with 13 bases between. The CDR3 runs 14 residues. CDR3 DNA: TGTGCCAGCAGACGTTTCGAGGGAGGAAACACCATATATTTT. Encoded protein: CASRRFEGGNTIYF. Using reference TRBV5-6 and TRBJ1-3 for the parts outside the CDR3, the full variable domain is DAGVTQSPTHLIKTRGQQVTLRCSPKSGHDTVSWYQQALGQGPQFIFQYYEEEERQRGNFPDRFSGHQFPNYSSELNVNALLLGDSALYLCASRRFEGGNTIYFGEGSWLTVV.

J is TRBJ1-6 and V is TRBV28; 8 bases are a match to TRBD1. Germline CDR1 is MDHEN and CDR2 is SYDVKM. The CDR3 consists of 16 residues. V lost 4 bases to trimming and J lost 5 bases; unmatched junction nucleotides: 7. The CDR3: CASSSQGVMDNSPLHF. The CDR3 coding sequence is TGTGCCAGCAGTTCACAGGGGGTGATGGATAATTCACCCCTCCACTTT.

This chain uses TRBV28 with TRBJ1-1; 9 positions agree with TRBD1. The CDR3 length is 14 residues. Germline assignment: CDR1 MDHEN and CDR2 SYDVKM. Losses at the gene ends were 7 bases for V and 6 bases for J; bases not matched to a gene: 9. The CDR3 nucleotides are TGTGCCAGCACCTTCTCGGGACAGGGCCCTGAAGCTTTCTTT. Amino acids: CASTFSGQGPEAFF.

The chain has TRBV11-2 and TRBJ2-1, with a possible D match to TRBD1 (6 bases). V gave up 5 bases and J gave up 4 bases, with 9 bases separating them. The CDR3 extends over 13 amino acids. Per germline, CDR1 SGHAT and CDR2 FQNNGV. The CDR3 loop reads CASSPGQYNEQFF. The CDR3 nucleotides are TGTGCCAGCAGCCCTGGACAGTACAATGAGCAGTTCTTC.

The chain is built from TRBV11-2 and TRBJ1-6; D is uncertain. Trimming removed 0 bases from V and 8 bases from J, with 8 bases in between. CDR1 is SGHAT, CDR2 FQNNGV, per germline. The CDR3 runs to 14 residues. CDR3 amino acids: CASSLDLMDSPLHF. The CDR3 region has the DNA TGTGCCAGCAGCTTAGATCTAATGGATTCACCCCTCCACTTT.

J is TRBJ2-2 and V is TRBV5-1; D perhaps matches TRBD1 (6 bases). V was clipped by 0 bases and J by 4 bases, with 16 bases between them. CDR1 is SGHRS and CDR2 is YFSETQ in the germline V gene. This CDR3 region has 17 residues. The CDR3 protein is CASSLVPGVNFTGELFF. The CDR3 DNA is TGCGCCAGCAGCTTGGTCCCAGGGGTGAATTTCACCGGGGAGCTGTTTTTT.

This chain uses TRBV19 with TRBJ2-7; 7 positions match TRBD2. The CDR3 covers 13 residues. Germline CDR1 LNHDA, CDR2 SQIVND (reference sequence). Trimming took 5 bases from V and 6 from J; bases not matched to a gene: 7. The DNA of the CDR3 is TGTGCCAGTAGTCCATGGGGGGGTCTCGAGCAGTACTTC. As protein: CASSPWGGLEQYF.

The CDR3, as DNA: TGCAGCGTGGTCCGGGACAAAAAAAACATTCAGTACTTC. It translates to CSVVRDKKNIQYF. The chain combines TRBV29-1 with TRBJ2-4, with a tentative D call TRBD1 (6 bases). The germline V and J ends were trimmed by 6 bases and 4 bases, with 13 bases remaining between them. CDR3 size: 13 residues. Per germline, CDR1 SQVTM and CDR2 ANQGSEA.

The V gene is TRBV28, the J gene TRBJ1-5; D ambiguous. V lost 8 bases and J 10 bases, leaving 18 bases between the germline ends. CDR1 and CDR2 (germline): MDHEN, SYDVKM. The CDR3 consists of 13 residues. This chain's CDR3 is CASLQQLGSPQHF. CDR3 nucleotide sequence: TGTGCCAGCCTCCAACAGCTTGGAAGCCCCCAGCATTTT.

V gene TRBV4-3 combines with J gene TRBJ2-1; 13 bases fit TRBD2. The V gene end was trimmed by 1 base and the J gene end by 9 bases; junction bases not matched to a gene: 0. Germline CDR1 and CDR2: LGHNA and YSLEER. The CDR3 has 14 amino acids. Here the CDR3 DNA reads TGCGCCAGCAGCCAAGGGACTAGCGGGGGTGAGCAGTTCTTC. Its translation: CASSQGTSGGEQFF.

The chain employs TRBV19 and TRBJ2-6; 12 bases agree with TRBD1. Trimming at V came to 9 bases and at J to 1 base, leaving 16 bases not matched to a gene. The CDR3 is 20 residues long. The germline V gene encodes CDR1 LNHDA and CDR2 SQIVND (reference sequence). The DNA of the CDR3 is TGTGCCAGCAAAAAGGGGGGACAGGGGGCTAAAAAATCTGGGGCCAACGTCCTGACTTTC. It specifies CASKKGGQGAKKSGANVLTF.

V is TRBV21-1 and J is TRBJ2-7; the table assigns TRBD1, which was not confirmed against the DNA. TRBV21-1 is given as a pseudogene. The CDR3 contains 13 residues. The CDR3 loop is CASSPRQAYEQYF. CDR3 nucleotides: TGTGCCAGCAGCCCACGACAGGCCTACGAGCAGTACTTC.

This chain uses TRBV29-1 with TRBJ2-1; 9 bases are a match to TRBD2. Losses at the gene ends were 4 bases for V and 4 bases for J; bases not matched to a gene: 5. The germline V gene encodes CDR1 SQVTM and CDR2 ANQGSEA. This CDR3 contains 14 residues. Here the CDR3 reads CSVATSGRYNEQFF. The CDR3 coding sequence is TGCAGCGTTGCAACTAGCGGGCGTTACAATGAGCAGTTCTTC.

The rearrangement joins TRBV5-1 to TRBJ2-3; TRBD2 matches at 9 bases. Germline lookup yields CDR1 SGHRS and CDR2 YFSETQ. V was pared by 5 bases and J by 6 bases, with 7 bases of the junction left unmatched. The CDR3 extends over 14 amino acids. CDR3 amino acids: CASRVAGAGDTQYF. In DNA form, the CDR3 reads TGCGCCAGCAGAGTAGCGGGAGCAGGGGATACGCAGTATTTT. Based on the CDR3 plus reference TRBV5-1 and TRBJ2-3, the full variable domain is KAGVTQTPRYLIKTRGQQVTLSCSPISGHRSVSWYQQTPGQGLQFLFEYFSETQRNKGNFPGRFSGRQFSNSRSEMNVSTLELGDSALYLCASRVAGAGDTQYFGPGTRLTVL.

The rearrangement uses TRBV5-1 and TRBJ2-5; TRBD2 matches at 8 bases. The V gene end was trimmed by 7 bases and the J gene end by 0 bases; junction bases not matched to a gene: 8. Germline CDR1 reads SGHRS; CDR2 reads YFSETQ. The CDR3 covers 15 residues. The DNA for the CDR3 is TGCGCCAGCTCGGGGGGGCCCTCCTACCAAGAGACCCAGTACTTC. Its protein is CASSGGPSYQETQYF.